A selection of T cell receptor beta chains follows, all from one sample in a study of CD8 T cells in ankylosing spondylitis. MiXCR, run by TCRdb on the 5' RACE reads, gives a single entry per CDR3 protein. The table has around 180,000 distinct CDR3 sequences, about 20% seen once; the top ten hold more than 3.5%. Sequencing input: blood, either unsorted or a sorted T cell fraction (not recorded which). All receptors come from a male donor aged 5-29 years with ankylosing spondylitis or in good health (not recorded which). Both conserved end residues are part of each CDR3. D genes are given only for firm matches. The size field is filled for only some rows; it gives once, few, many or a size class.

CDR3 DNA	CDR3 protein	J gene	clone size	V gene	D gene
TGTGCCAGCAGTCCAGAGGGGGGAAGTGGCTACACCTTC	CASSPEGGSGYTF	TRBJ1-2	many	TRBV12-3/TRBV12-4	.
TGTGCCACCAGCAGAGATCGACTAGCGGGAGGGCGCTACAATGAGCAGTTCTTC	CATSRDRLAGGRYNEQFF	TRBJ2-1	many	TRBV15	TRBD2
TGTGCCAGCAGTGAAGTACTCGGTGGACTCTACAATGAGCAGTTCTTC	CASSEVLGGLYNEQFF	TRBJ2-1	many	TRBV2	.
TGCGCCAGCAGCCTCGGACTTGCCGGTAATCAGCCCCAGCATTTT	CASSLGLAGNQPQHF	TRBJ1-5	many	TRBV4-1	.
TGCGCCAGCTCCTCGCCTAGTAACACAGATACGCAGTATTTT	CASSSPSNTDTQYF	TRBJ2-3	many	TRBV5-1	.
TGCGCCAGCAGCCCGTCGTTGCGTAATGAGCAGTTCTTC	CASSPSLRNEQFF	TRBJ2-1	once	TRBV4-1	.
TGCGCCAGCAGCCCTCCCCTGCTTGGGGAGACCCAGTACTTC	CASSPPLLGETQYF	TRBJ2-5	many	TRBV5-1	.
TGTGCCAGCAGTGAGTTACCTACCCACCTCAATCAGCCCCAGCATTTT	CASSELPTHLNQPQHF	TRBJ1-5	few	TRBV2	.
TGTGCCAGCAGTCTTGGGCTTCTTAACCACGAGCAGTACTTC	CASSLGLLNHEQYF	TRBJ2-7	few	TRBV12-3/TRBV12-4	.
TGCAGTGCTAGGACGCCACAGGGGATGTGGGAGACCCAGTACTTC	CSARTPQGMWETQYF	TRBJ2-5	many	TRBV20-1	TRBD1
TGCAGTGCTATAAGGGGCGACCCTGAAGCTTTCTTT	CSAIRGDPEAFF	TRBJ1-1	.	TRBV20-1	.
TGCGCCAGCAGCCAAGATGAGGAGACAGGGGGCACCTACAATGAGCAGTTCTTC	CASSQDEETGGTYNEQFF	TRBJ2-1	.	TRBV4-1	TRBD1
TGTGCCAGCAGCCACCGGGTAGGGCCCTACAATGAGCAGTTCTTC	CASSHRVGPYNEQFF	TRBJ2-1	many	TRBV7-8	.
TGTGCCAGCAGTTACTTCGGACAGGGGGCGGATCAGCCCCAGCATTTT	CASSYFGQGADQPQHF	TRBJ1-5	many	TRBV6-6	TRBD1
TGTGCCAGCAGTTTGGTTCCGGGGGGGGAGCTGTTTTTT	CASSLVPGGELFF	TRBJ2-2	.	TRBV12-3/TRBV12-4	.
TGTGCCAGCAGCGCCGCGCTAGGTGGCTCCTACAATGAGCAGTTCTTC	CASSAALGGSYNEQFF	TRBJ2-1	many	TRBV7-2	.
TGTGCCAGCAGCTTCTCTAGCGGGAGGAACACCGGGGAGCTGTTTTTT	CASSFSSGRNTGELFF	TRBJ2-2	.	TRBV7-2	TRBD2
TGTGCCATCAGGGCAGGGAATTACAATGAGCAGTTCTTC	CAIRAGNYNEQFF	TRBJ2-1	.	TRBV10-3	.
TGTGCCAGCAGTTTCCCGCGACAGGGCATGAGGGACATTCAGTACTTC	CASSFPRQGMRDIQYF	TRBJ2-4	many	TRBV28	TRBD1
TGTGCCAGCAGTTTAGGGTTATCTGGGACAATATACAATGAGCAGTTCTTC	CASSLGLSGTIYNEQFF	TRBJ2-1	many	TRBV12-3/TRBV12-4	.
TGTGCCAGCAGTTACGAAGGCTGGGAGCAGTACTTC	CASSYEGWEQYF	TRBJ2-7	many	TRBV6-2/TRBV6-3	.
TGTGCCTGGAGTGAGTGGCAGAATGAGCAGTTCTTC	CAWSEWQNEQFF	TRBJ2-1	.	TRBV30	.
TGTGCCAGCAGCTTGAGCGGGACAGGGTTAAGCGAGCAGTACTTC	CASSLSGTGLSEQYF	TRBJ2-7	few	TRBV5-8	TRBD1
TGTGCCAGCAGGTCCCCGAAGACATTCGCTTTCTTT	CASRSPKTFAFF	TRBJ1-1	.	TRBV27	.
TGTGCCAGCAGCTTATTTCGCGGCCAAGATACGCAGTATTTT	CASSLFRGQDTQYF	TRBJ2-3	many	TRBV11-2	.
TGTGCCAGCACCACAATTTTCAGGGGGTCAGTGGAGACCCAGTACTTC	CASTTIFRGSVETQYF	TRBJ2-5	many	TRBV6-2/TRBV6-3	TRBD1
TGTGCCACCAGCAGCCACGGCAGAGACTATGGCTACACCTTC	CATSSHGRDYGYTF	TRBJ1-2	.	TRBV15	.
TGTGCCAGCAGTGAATCATTCAGGGGGCTGGGAGGCTACACCTTC	CASSESFRGLGGYTF	TRBJ1-2	many	TRBV25-1	TRBD1
TGCAGCAGCTCCGGAGAGACCCAGTACTTC	CSSSGETQYF	TRBJ2-5	many	TRBV20-1	.
TGCAGTGCTAGGGAGCAGTTCCAAGAGACCCAGTACTTC	CSAREQFQETQYF	TRBJ2-5	many	TRBV20-1	.
TGCAGCGTTGATAAGGCGGGAGGGTACAATGAGCAGTTCTTC	CSVDKAGGYNEQFF	TRBJ2-1	.	TRBV29-1	TRBD2
TGTGCCAGCAGTTCTACGACAGGGGGCATCTATGGCTACACCTTC	CASSSTTGGIYGYTF	TRBJ1-2	many	TRBV27	TRBD1
TGTGCCAGCAGCGTGAGGGGCGAGAGGGACCCAGATACGCAGTATTTT	CASSVRGERDPDTQYF	TRBJ2-3	few	TRBV9	.
TGTGCCAGCGGGAGCGGGAGGGCCCAGTTCTTC	CASGSGRAQFF	TRBJ2-1	many	TRBV6-5	TRBD2
TGTGCCACCTCGACAGGGTCCGCCTACGAGCAGTACTTC	CATSTGSAYEQYF	TRBJ2-7	many	TRBV12-3/TRBV12-4	TRBD1
TGTGCCAGTAGTACCCGCCCGCTAGACAATGAGCAGTTCTTC	CASSTRPLDNEQFF	TRBJ2-1	.	TRBV19	.
TGTGCCAGCAGCTTAGCTCTTACTAGGACAGGGGACTACGAGCAGTACTTC	CASSLALTRTGDYEQYF	TRBJ2-7	many	TRBV7-2	TRBD1
TGTGCCAGCAGGGTGGGAGAGGGGGAGCAGTTCTTC	CASRVGEGEQFF	TRBJ2-1	many	TRBV11-2	.
TGTGCCAGCTCTCCTAGCGGGACGGAAGAGACCCAGTACTTC	CASSPSGTEETQYF	TRBJ2-5	many	TRBV18	TRBD2
TGTGCCAGCAGCTCTGCGGGTTACGACGCTGGCTACACCTTC	CASSSAGYDAGYTF	TRBJ1-2	many	TRBV7-2	.
TGTGCCAGCAGTCCTAACAGGGGAAAACTGTTTTTT	CASSPNRGKLFF	TRBJ1-4	once	TRBV27	TRBD1
TGCAGTGCCCGACGCCCAGCAGGAGGTCCAGATACGCAGTATTTT	CSARRPAGGPDTQYF	TRBJ2-3	many	TRBV20-1	.
TGTGCCAGCAGTGAAGGGGGGCTCCTCCACTTT	CASSEGGLLHF	TRBJ1-6	many	TRBV25-1	.
TGTGCCAGCAGCCAAGATGACTCGGCCCGGAGTAAACTGTTTTTT	CASSQDDSARSKLFF	TRBJ1-4	many	TRBV14	.
TGTGCCAGCAGTTACCCCGGGACGTACGAGCAGTACTTC	CASSYPGTYEQYF	TRBJ2-7	.	TRBV6-5	.
TGTGCCAGCGTTTTCGGGGGGTCGAGCAATCAGCCCCAGCATTTT	CASVFGGSSNQPQHF	TRBJ1-5	many	TRBV5-6	.